The 30 T cell receptor beta chains presented below share a single source sample, sequenced in a study of CD8 T cells in ankylosing spondylitis. TCRdb recomputed calls from the 5' RACE reads with MiXCR, one row per CDR3 protein. The top ten hold roughly 9.2% of the sample, which has more than 250,000 distinct CDR3 sequences, roughly 10% seen once. The sample consisted of blood, either unsorted or a sorted T cell fraction (not recorded which). The receptors derive from a female donor with ankylosing spondylitis or in good health (not recorded which).

About this clonotype itself: Being one base from a much bigger clone, this may be a read error. V gene TRBV7-2 combines with J gene TRBJ1-1; tentatively, D is TRBD1 (5 bases). V was trimmed by 2 bases and J by 6 bases, leaving 13 bases between them. Germline CDR1 and CDR2: SGHTA and FQGNSA. The CDR3 extends over 14 amino acids. The CDR3 nucleotides read TGTGCCAGCAGCTTATTGGTAGGGGTTGCTGAAGCTTTCTTT. As protein: CASSLLVGVAEAFF.

This clonotype was counted many times. The chain is built from TRBV7-8 and TRBJ1-6, with a possible D match to TRBD1 (5 bases). Between the trimmed V and J ends, which lost 0 bases and 0 bases, there was a span of 12 bases. The CDR3 totals 18 residues. Germline V gene sequence: CDR1 SGHVS, CDR2 FQNEAQ. The CDR3 reads CASSLAGQGSSYNSPLHF. The CDR3 bases are TGTGCCAGCAGCTTAGCAGGGCAGGGAAGCTCCTATAATTCACCCCTCCACTTT. Full variable domain (missing parts from reference TRBV7-8 and TRBJ1-6): GAGVSQSPRYKVAKRGQDVALRCDPISGHVSLFWYQQALGQGPEFLTYFQNEAQLDKSGLPSDRFFAERPEGSVSTLKIQRTQQEDSAVYLCASSLAGQGSSYNSPLHFGNGTRLTVT.

This clonotype was counted ten times or more. The V call is TRBV7-9, the J call TRBJ2-5; tentatively, D is TRBD2 (5 bases). The V and J ends lost 1 base and 1 base respectively, with 10 bases between them. In germline, CDR1 is SEHNR, CDR2 FQNEAQ (reference sequence). This CDR3 has 15 residues. In DNA form, the CDR3 reads TGTGCCAGCAGCTTAGAGGGTCTAGCCCAAGAGACCCAGTACTTC. This sequence encodes CASSLEGLAQETQYF. The whole variable domain, remainder taken from reference TRBV7-9 and TRBJ2-5, is DTGVSQNPRHKITKRGQNVTFRCDPISEHNRLYWYRQTLGQGPEFLTYFQNEAQLEKSRLLSDRFSAERPKGSFSTLEIQRTEQGDSAMYLCASSLEGLAQETQYFGPGTRLLVL.

The chain combines TRBV12-3 or TRBV12-4 with TRBJ2-1; 9 nucleotides line up with TRBD2. The CDR3 totals 17 residues. With 3 bases clipped from V and 6 bases from J, the junction kept 12 bases outside the gene matches. For the CDR3, the DNA is TGTGCCAGCAGTTTTGTACTAGCGGGTGGTTCCAGCAATGAGCAGTTCTTC. Protein product: CASSFVLAGGSSNEQFF.

On this clonotype itself: A read error may produce the germline difference seen at one junction end. This chain uses TRBV20-1 with TRBJ2-1; 7 positions agree with TRBD2. From germline, CDR1 is DFQATT and CDR2 SNEGSKA (reference sequence). The CDR3 is 15 residues long. The CDR3 is CCASGTLSSYNEQFF. The CDR3 DNA is TGCTGTGCTAGCGGAACTCTGAGCTCCTACAATGAGCAGTTCTTC.

This clonotype was found many times. The rearrangement uses TRBV28 and TRBJ1-1; TRBD1 aligns across 9 bases. Germline-derived CDR1 and CDR2 are MDHEN and SYDVKM. Germline trimming cut 4 bases from V and 0 bases from J; bases unmatched to any gene: 0. The CDR3 contains 14 residues. CDR3 residues: CASSWTGVNTEAFF. CDR3 bases: TGTGCCAGCAGTTGGACAGGGGTGAACACTGAAGCTTTCTTT.

This clonotype has a count of ten or more. The V and J genes are TRBV29-1 and TRBJ2-3; TRBD1 or TRBD2 may be the D gene (5 bases each). The CDR3 covers 15 residues. V was shortened by 6 bases and J by 3 bases, with 19 bases between the two germline ends. Per the germline V gene, CDR1 is SQVTM and CDR2 is ANQGSEA. The CDR3 loop reads CSVAGTPQGTDTQYF. The CDR3 nucleotides read TGCAGCGTCGCCGGGACCCCACAAGGTACAGATACGCAGTATTTT.

This clonotype was found a few times. V usage is TRBV30 and J usage is TRBJ2-5, with D possibly TRBD1 on 6 matching bases. Germline values: CDR1 GTSNPN, CDR2 SVGIG (reference sequence). CDR3 length: 16 amino acids. The V end lost 2 bases, the J end lost 5 bases, and 21 bases lay between the germline ends. The CDR3 spells CAWSPQRGRGRETQYF. CDR3 nucleotide sequence: TGTGCCTGGAGTCCCCAACGAGGCAGGGGAAGGGAGACCCAGTACTTC.

The chain has TRBV11-2 and TRBJ2-1; unclear D gene. The CDR3 is 10 amino acids. The V end was cut by 8 bases, the J end by 10 bases, with 9 bases between. Germline V lookup: CDR1 SGHAT, CDR2 FQNNGV. DNA of the CDR3: TGTGCCAGCGGCAACGGGGAGCAGTTCTTC. Protein sequence: CASGNGEQFF.

The sample holds many counts of this clonotype. The CDR3 coding sequence is TGTGCCAGCAGCATGCAAGGGGCCCTAAATGAAAAACTGTTTTTT. This translates into CASSMQGALNEKLFF. The chain is built from TRBV7-9 and TRBJ1-4; possibly TRBD1 for D (5 bases). Trimming took 5 bases from V and 5 from J, leaving 15 bases between them. Germline-derived CDR1 and CDR2 are SEHNR and FQNEAQ (reference sequence). This CDR3 has 15 amino acids.

This clonotype was seen repeatedly, ten times or more. This chain links TRBV28 with TRBJ1-5; D is uncertain. The CDR3 spans 13 residues. V lost 7 bases, J lost 3 bases, and 10 bases lay in between. Germline lookup yields CDR1 MDHEN and CDR2 SYDVKM. The CDR3 DNA is TGTGCCAGCACCCGACCGATCAATCAGCCCCAGCATTTT. It encodes CASTRPINQPQHF.

There are many counts of this clonotype. The genes are TRBV12-3 or TRBV12-4 and TRBJ1-3; D may be TRBD1 (5 bases). Trimming left V 6 bases short and J 3 bases short, with 18 bases between. This CDR3 is 16 amino acids long. The CDR3 region is CASRPPQGVGGNTIYF. The DNA of the CDR3 is TGTGCCAGCAGACCGCCTCAGGGAGTAGGTGGAAACACCATATATTTT.

On this clonotype itself: This may be a read error, as it is one base from a much larger clone. The chain uses TRBV10-2 and TRBJ2-1; possible D gene TRBD2, 5 bases. The CDR3 covers 13 residues. Germline V gene data show CDR1 as WSHSY and CDR2 as SAAADI. The CDR3 nucleotides are TGCGCCAGCACGTGGCGGGTTTACAATGAGCAGATCTTC. Translation: CASTWRVYNEQIF.

This clonotype was detected many times. V and J are TRBV20-1 and TRBJ1-4, with 9 bases aligning to TRBD1. The ends lost 1 base at V and 17 bases at J; junction bases unmatched: 11. CDR3 size: 13 residues. Looked up from germline, CDR1 is DFQATT and CDR2 is SNEGSKA (reference sequence). CDR3 sequence reads: CSARGRAPGQGFF. CDR3 sequence (DNA): TGCAGTGCTAGAGGCCGGGCCCCGGGACAGGGTTTTTTT.

Many counts were recorded for this clonotype. The genes are TRBV7-2 and TRBJ2-1; 10 nucleotides match TRBD1. V lost 3 bases, J lost 3 bases, and 2 bases stayed unmatched. The germline V gene has CDR1 SGHTA and CDR2 FQGNSA. CDR3 size: 15 residues. The CDR3 bases are TGTGCCAGCAGCTTTTGGGACAGGGGCTACAATGAGCAGTTCTTC. Its protein product is CASSFWDRGYNEQFF.

The table lists this clonotype with many counts. J is TRBJ2-1 and V is TRBV5-5, with TRBD2 matching over 9 bases. J was trimmed by 8 bases and V by 4 bases; bases with no gene match: 7. The CDR3 loop spans 14 amino acids. Germline-derived CDR1 and CDR2 are SGHKS and YYEKEE (reference sequence). CDR3: CASSLAGSLDEQFF. In DNA form, the CDR3 reads TGTGCCAGCAGCCTAGCGGGGAGCCTCGATGAGCAGTTCTTC.

This clonotype was observed many times. The chain couples TRBV3-1 to TRBJ1-5, with a possible D match to TRBD1 (5 bases). CDR3 size: 13 residues. V lost 1 base and J lost 7, with 8 bases in between. CDR1 is LGHDT, CDR2 YNNKEL, per germline (reference sequence). The CDR3 reads CASSQGGWQPQHF. CDR3 in DNA: TGTGCCAGCAGCCAAGGGGGCTGGCAGCCCCAGCATTTT.

This clonotype appeared many times. This chain joins TRBV24-1 and TRBJ1-5; tentative D call: TRBD1 (6 bases). Germline CDR1 and CDR2: KGHDR and SFDVKD. Trimming removed 3 bases from V and 2 bases from J, with 10 bases in between. This CDR3 has 15 residues. The CDR3: CATSDPRGGNQPQHF. In DNA, the CDR3 is TGTGCCACCAGTGATCCCAGGGGCGGCAATCAGCCCCAGCATTTT.

In this sample, this clonotype turned up many times. The V gene is TRBV5-1, the J gene TRBJ2-7; D possibly uses TRBD1 or TRBD2 (5 bases each). This CDR3 comprises 14 residues. Between the trimmed V and J ends, which lost 3 bases and 5 bases, there was a span of 15 bases. Per germline, CDR1 SGHRS and CDR2 YFSETQ. In DNA, the CDR3 is TGCGCCAGCAGCTCACTACGGGGCCAGAACGAGCAGTACTTC. Protein: CASSSLRGQNEQYF. Filled out from reference TRBV5-1 and TRBJ2-7, the complete variable domain reads KAGVTQTPRYLIKTRGQQVTLSCSPISGHRSVSWYQQTPGQGLQFLFEYFSETQRNKGNFPGRFSGRQFSNSRSEMNVSTLELGDSALYLCASSSLRGQNEQYFGPGTRLTVT.

This clonotype was detected a few times. The chain recombines TRBV12-3 or TRBV12-4 with TRBJ2-2; the match to TRBD2 covers 9 bases. Trimming cost V 7 bases and J 6 bases; bases outside gene matches: 6. There are 14 residues in the CDR3. The CDR3 DNA follows: TGTGCCAGCACTTATGGCGGGGGGGCCGGGGAGCTGTTTTTT. Translated, it gives CASTYGGGAGELFF.

CDR3 sequence reads: CAWSERMNTEAFF. Written as DNA, the CDR3 is TGTGCCTGGAGTGAGAGGATGAACACTGAAGCTTTCTTT. The chain is built from TRBV30 and TRBJ1-1; D remains ambiguous. Trimming removed 1 base from V and 0 bases from J, with 6 bases in between. This CDR3 spans 13 amino acids. The V gene's germline CDR1 is GTSNPN and CDR2 SVGIG (reference sequence).

J is TRBJ2-3 and V is TRBV7-6; 7 bases map to TRBD2. The junction had 5 bases not matched to a gene; V was cut back by 3 bases and J by 2 bases. The CDR3 is made up of 15 amino acids. Germline V gene sequence: CDR1 SGHVS, CDR2 FNYEAQ. CDR3 nucleotide sequence: TGTGCCAGCAGCTTTGGCGGGAGTTACACAGATACGCAGTATTTT. It encodes CASSFGGSYTDTQYF. Filled out from reference TRBV7-6 and TRBJ2-3, the complete variable domain reads GAGVSQSPRYKVTKRGQDVALRCDPISGHVSLYWYRQALGQGPEFLTYFNYEAQQDKSGLPNDRFSAERPEGSISTLTIQRTEQRDSAMYRCASSFGGSYTDTQYFGPGTRLTVL.

This clonotype was counted at least ten times. The chain combines TRBV5-1 with TRBJ2-3, with D possibly being TRBD2 (5 bases). The CDR3 consists of 12 residues. V lost 8 bases to trimming and J lost 5 bases, with 12 bases between them. Per germline, CDR1 SGHRS and CDR2 YFSETQ. CDR3: CASLAAGDTQYF. CDR3 in DNA: TGCGCCAGTCTGGCTGCGGGAGATACGCAGTATTTT.

This clonotype was seen only a few times. The chain combines TRBV5-5 with TRBJ1-5; no clear D gene. Per the germline V gene, CDR1 is SGHKS and CDR2 is YYEKEE (reference sequence). Deletions cut 2 bases from V and 2 bases from J, with 11 bases between. The CDR3 loop spans 15 amino acids. CDR3 in amino acids: CASSFTELGNQPQHF. The CDR3 DNA sequence: TGTGCCAGCAGCTTTACAGAGCTCGGCAATCAGCCCCAGCATTTT.

Ten or more counts support this clonotype. V usage is TRBV20-1 and J usage is TRBJ2-7; TRBD1 agrees at 9 bases. Germline V gene lookup returns CDR1 DFQATT and CDR2 SNEGSKA (reference sequence). J lost 0 bases, V lost 6 bases, and 6 bases had no gene match. This CDR3 comprises 14 residues. As DNA, the CDR3 is TGCAGTGCACCCGGGACAGGGACCTCCTACGAGCAGTACTTC. Protein: CSAPGTGTSYEQYF.

On this clonotype: A read error is possible here, since a much larger clone lies one base away. Since no conserved phenylalanine or tryptophan closes the CDR3, a read error is the likely cause. This chain connects TRBV6-5 to TRBJ2-3; D might be TRBD2 (6 bases). V was shortened by 4 bases and J by 4 bases, with 15 bases between the two germline ends. Germline V gene data show CDR1 as MNHEY and CDR2 as SVGAGI. The CDR3 is 15 amino acids. The CDR3 here is CASSFGAGYPDTQYL. The CDR3 nucleotides read TGTGCCAGCAGTTTCGGGGCGGGGTACCCAGATACGCAGTATCTT.

This clonotype was seen repeatedly, ten times or more. The chain uses TRBV20-1 and TRBJ2-5; TRBD1 matches 8 bases. CDR3 size: 16 residues. The junction had 8 bases not matched to a gene; V was cut back by 1 base and J by 1 base. Per germline, CDR1 DFQATT and CDR2 SNEGSKA (reference sequence). The CDR3 here is CSARGPRTGLQETQYF. The CDR3, as DNA: TGCAGTGCTAGAGGCCCTCGGACAGGGCTCCAAGAGACCCAGTACTTC.

This clonotype was found a few times. The chain carries TRBV28 and TRBJ2-7, with 10 nucleotides matching TRBD2. The CDR3 contains 18 residues. Germline lookup yields CDR1 MDHEN and CDR2 SYDVKM. V trimming: 4 bases; J trimming: 3 bases; junction bases outside the gene matches: 15. CDR3 sequence (DNA): TGTGCCAGCAGTTCCCCCAAGACTAGCGGGCTCGATGTCTACGAGCAGTACTTC. Translated, it gives CASSSPKTSGLDVYEQYF.

This clonotype showed up many times. The V and J genes are TRBV20-1 and TRBJ1-2, with 9 bases aligning to TRBD1. Germline-derived CDR1 and CDR2 are DFQATT and SNEGSKA (reference sequence). V lost 1 base to trimming and J lost 6 bases; unmatched junction nucleotides: 0. This CDR3 region has 12 residues. Written as DNA, the CDR3 is TGCAGTGCTAGAGGGGACAGGGATGGCTACACCTTC. This encodes CSARGDRDGYTF.

This clonotype was counted at least ten times. The chain uses TRBV29-1 and TRBJ2-1; the D is unclear. Germline V gene data show CDR1 as SQVTM and CDR2 as ANQGSEA. This CDR3 is built from 13 residues. The V and J ends lost 7 bases and 7 bases respectively, with 17 bases between them. CDR3 amino acids: CSGSDIRPNEQFF. The CDR3 nucleotides read TGCAGCGGGAGTGACATTCGCCCAAATGAGCAGTTCTTC.